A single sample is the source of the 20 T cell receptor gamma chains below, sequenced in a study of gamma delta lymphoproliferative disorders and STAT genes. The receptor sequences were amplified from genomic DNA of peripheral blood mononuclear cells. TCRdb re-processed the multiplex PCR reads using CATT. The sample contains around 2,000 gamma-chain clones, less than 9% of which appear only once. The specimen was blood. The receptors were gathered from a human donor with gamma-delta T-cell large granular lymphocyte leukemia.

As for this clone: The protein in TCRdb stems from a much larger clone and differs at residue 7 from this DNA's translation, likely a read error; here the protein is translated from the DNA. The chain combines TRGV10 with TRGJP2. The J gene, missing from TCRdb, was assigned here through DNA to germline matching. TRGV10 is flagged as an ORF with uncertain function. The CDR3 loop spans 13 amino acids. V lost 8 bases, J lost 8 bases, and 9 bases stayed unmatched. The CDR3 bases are TGTGCTGCGTGGGATTATAACGATTGGATCAAGACGTTT. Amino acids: CAAWDYNDWIKTF.

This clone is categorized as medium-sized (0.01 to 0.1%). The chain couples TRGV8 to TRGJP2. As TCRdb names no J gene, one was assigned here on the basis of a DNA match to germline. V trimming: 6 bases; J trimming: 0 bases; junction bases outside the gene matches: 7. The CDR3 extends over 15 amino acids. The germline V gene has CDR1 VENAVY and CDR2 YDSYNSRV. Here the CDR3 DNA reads TGTGCCACCTGGAGACCGAATAGTAGTGATTGGATCAAGACGTTT. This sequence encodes CATWRPNSSDWIKTF.

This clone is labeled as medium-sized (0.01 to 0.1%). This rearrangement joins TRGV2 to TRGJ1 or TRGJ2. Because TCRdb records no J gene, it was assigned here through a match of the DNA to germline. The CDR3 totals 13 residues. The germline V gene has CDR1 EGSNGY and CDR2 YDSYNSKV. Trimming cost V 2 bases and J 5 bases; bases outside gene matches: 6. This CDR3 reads CATWDVGDYKKLF. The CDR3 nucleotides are TGTGCCACCTGGGACGTTGGGGATTATAAGAAACTCTTT.

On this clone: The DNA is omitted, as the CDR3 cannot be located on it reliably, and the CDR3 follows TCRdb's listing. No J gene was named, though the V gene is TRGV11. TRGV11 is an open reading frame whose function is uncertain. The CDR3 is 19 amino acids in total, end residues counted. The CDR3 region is CTTVPAGLGNGPYYYKKLF.

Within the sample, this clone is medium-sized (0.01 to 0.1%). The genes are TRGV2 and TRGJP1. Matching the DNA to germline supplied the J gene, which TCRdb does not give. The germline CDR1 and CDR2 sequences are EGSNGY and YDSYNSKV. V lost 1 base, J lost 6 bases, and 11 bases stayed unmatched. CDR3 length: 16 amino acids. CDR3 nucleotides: TGTGCCACCTGGGACGGAAGGAGGAGAGCTGGTTGGTTCAAGATATTT. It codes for CATWDGRRRAGWFKIF.

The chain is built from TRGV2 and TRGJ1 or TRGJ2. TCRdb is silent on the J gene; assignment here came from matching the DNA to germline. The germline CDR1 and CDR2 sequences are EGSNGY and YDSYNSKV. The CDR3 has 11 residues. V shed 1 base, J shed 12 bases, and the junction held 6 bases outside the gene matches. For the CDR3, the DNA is TGTGCCACCTGGGACGGTGGCGGGAAACTCTTT. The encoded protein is CATWDGGGKLF.

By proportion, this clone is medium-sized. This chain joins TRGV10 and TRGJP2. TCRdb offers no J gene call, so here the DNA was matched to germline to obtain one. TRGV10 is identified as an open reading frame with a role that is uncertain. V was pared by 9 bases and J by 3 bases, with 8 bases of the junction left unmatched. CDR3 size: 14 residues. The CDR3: CAACGYGSDWIKTF. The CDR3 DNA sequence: TGTGCTGCGTGTGGATATGGTAGTGATTGGATCAAGACGTTT.

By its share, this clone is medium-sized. The CDR3 spells CAAWDFGWFKIF. CDR3 nucleotide sequence: TGTGCTGCGTGGGATTTTGGTTGGTTCAAGATATTT. The chain couples TRGV10 to TRGJP1. Here the J gene came from matching the DNA to germline, since TCRdb omits it. TRGV10 is an ORF for which the function is uncertain. Unmatched junction bases numbered 5, after V lost 8 bases and J lost 7 bases. The CDR3 loop spans 12 amino acids.

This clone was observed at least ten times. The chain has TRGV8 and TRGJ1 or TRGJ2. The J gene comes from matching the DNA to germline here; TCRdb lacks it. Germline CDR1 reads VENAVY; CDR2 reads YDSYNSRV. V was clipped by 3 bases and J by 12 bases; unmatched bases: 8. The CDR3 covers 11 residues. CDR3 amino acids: CATWDRSRKLF. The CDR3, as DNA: TGTGCCACCTGGGATCGCTCTCGGAAACTCTTT.

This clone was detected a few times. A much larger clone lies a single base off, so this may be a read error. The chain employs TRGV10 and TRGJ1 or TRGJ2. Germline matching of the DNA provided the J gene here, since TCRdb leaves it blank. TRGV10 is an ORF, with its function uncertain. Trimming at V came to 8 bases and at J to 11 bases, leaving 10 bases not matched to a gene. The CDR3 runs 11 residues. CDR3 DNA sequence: TGTGCTGCGTGGGGCATGGGGGAGAAACTCTTT. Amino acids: CAAWGMGEKLF.

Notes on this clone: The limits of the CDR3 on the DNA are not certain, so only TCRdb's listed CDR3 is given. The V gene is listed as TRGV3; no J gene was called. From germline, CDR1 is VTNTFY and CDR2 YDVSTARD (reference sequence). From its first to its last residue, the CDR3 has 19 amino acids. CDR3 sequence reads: CATWERVIIRNSLAVEQHF.

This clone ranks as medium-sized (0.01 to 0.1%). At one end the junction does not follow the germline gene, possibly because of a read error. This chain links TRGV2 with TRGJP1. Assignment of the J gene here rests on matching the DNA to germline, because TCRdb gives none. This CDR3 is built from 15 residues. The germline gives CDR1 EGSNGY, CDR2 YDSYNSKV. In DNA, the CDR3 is TGTGCCACCTGGGACGGATATACCGCTGGTTGGTTCAAGATATTT. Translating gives CATWDGYTAGWFKIF.

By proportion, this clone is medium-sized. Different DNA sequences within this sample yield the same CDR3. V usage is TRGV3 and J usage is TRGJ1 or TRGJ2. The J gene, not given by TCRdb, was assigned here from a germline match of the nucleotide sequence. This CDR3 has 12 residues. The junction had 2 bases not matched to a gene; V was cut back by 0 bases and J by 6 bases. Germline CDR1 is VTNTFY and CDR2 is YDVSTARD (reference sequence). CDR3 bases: TGTGCCACCTGGGACAGGCCTTATAAGAAACTCTTT. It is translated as CATWDRPYKKLF.

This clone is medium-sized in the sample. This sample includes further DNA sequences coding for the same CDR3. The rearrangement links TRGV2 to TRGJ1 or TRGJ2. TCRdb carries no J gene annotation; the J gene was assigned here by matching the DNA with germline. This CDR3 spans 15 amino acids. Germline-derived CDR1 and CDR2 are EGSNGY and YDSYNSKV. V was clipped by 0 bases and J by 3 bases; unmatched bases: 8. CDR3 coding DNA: TGTGCCACCTGGGACGGGCCCACCCTTTATTATAAGAAACTCTTT. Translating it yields CATWDGPTLYYKKLF.

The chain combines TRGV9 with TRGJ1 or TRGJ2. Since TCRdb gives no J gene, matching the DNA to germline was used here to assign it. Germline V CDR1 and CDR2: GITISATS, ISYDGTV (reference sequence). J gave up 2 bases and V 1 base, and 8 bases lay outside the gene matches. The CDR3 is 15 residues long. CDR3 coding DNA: TGTGCCTTGTGGGAGGTCCGACCCCATTATTATAAGAAACTCTTT. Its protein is CALWEVRPHYYKKLF.

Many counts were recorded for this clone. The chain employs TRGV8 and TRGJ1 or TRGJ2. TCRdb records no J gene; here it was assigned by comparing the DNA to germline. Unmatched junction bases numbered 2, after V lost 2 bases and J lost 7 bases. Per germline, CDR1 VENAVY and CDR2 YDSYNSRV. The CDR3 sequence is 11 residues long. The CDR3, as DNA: TGTGCCACCTGGGATAAGTATAAGAAACTCTTT. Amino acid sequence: CATWDKYKKLF.

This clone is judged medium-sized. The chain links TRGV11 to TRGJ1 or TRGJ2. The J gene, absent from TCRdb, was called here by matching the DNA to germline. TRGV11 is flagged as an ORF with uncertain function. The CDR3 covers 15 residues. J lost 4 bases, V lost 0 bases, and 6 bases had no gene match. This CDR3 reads CACWIRHVLYYKKLF. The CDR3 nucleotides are TGTGCCTGCTGGATTAGGCACGTCTTATATTATAAGAAACTCTTT.

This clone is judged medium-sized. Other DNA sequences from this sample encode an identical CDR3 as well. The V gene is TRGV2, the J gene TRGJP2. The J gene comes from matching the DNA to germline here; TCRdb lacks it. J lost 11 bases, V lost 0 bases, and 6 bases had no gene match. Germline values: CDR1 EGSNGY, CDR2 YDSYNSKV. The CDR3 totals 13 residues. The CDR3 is CATWDGPWWIKTF. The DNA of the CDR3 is TGTGCCACCTGGGACGGGCCCTGGTGGATCAAGACGTTT.

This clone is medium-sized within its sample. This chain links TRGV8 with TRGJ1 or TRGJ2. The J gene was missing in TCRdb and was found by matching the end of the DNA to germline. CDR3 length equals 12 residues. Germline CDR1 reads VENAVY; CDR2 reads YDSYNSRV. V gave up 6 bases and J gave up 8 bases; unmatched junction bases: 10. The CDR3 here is CATWPRGDKKLF. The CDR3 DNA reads TGTGCCACCTGGCCCCGAGGGGATAAGAAACTCTTT.

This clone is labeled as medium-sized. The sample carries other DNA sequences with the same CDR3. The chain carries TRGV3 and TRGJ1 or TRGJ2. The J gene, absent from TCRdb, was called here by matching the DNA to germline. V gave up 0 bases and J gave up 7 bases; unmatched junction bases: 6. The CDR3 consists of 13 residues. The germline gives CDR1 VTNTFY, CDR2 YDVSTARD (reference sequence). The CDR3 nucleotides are TGTGCCACCTGGGACAGGAGGGACTATAAGAAACTCTTT. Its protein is CATWDRRDYKKLF.